This T cell receptor beta chain was obtained from a study of OX40 agonist ivuxolimab in advanced cancers. The overall study: Patients were about 83% male with ages about 20 to 79, mean 60.

The CDR3 runs to 16 residues. The J segment lost 4 bases and the V segment lost 4 bases, leaving 10 bases of the junction unmatched. Germline assignment: CDR1 SGHAT and CDR2 FQNNGV. Patients with a history of autoimmune disease or on systemic immunosuppression were excluded. Produced via immunoSEQ multiplex PCR; TCRdb's table is partial and in-frame only. The sample contains 130,000 or so clones, around 93% of which appear only once. This sample comprised CD4+ or CD8+ T cells sorted from blood, obtained in a trial of the OX40 agonist ivuxolimab. The clonotype was recovered from an adult with an advanced solid tumor such as melanoma, head and neck, liver or kidney cancer. The V and J genes are TRBV11-2 and TRBJ2-3; 8 nucleotides agree with TRBD1. CDR3 protein: CASSSPGTGPSDTQYF. CDR3 nucleotides: TGTGCCAGCAGCTCGCCCGGGACAGGACCGTCAGATACGCAGTATTTT.